A single T cell receptor beta chain is shown here with its context. The data were obtained in a study of blood T cell repertoires in COVID-19. As for the study in general: Whether acute or convalescent, the COVID-19 samples came from the United States, Italy and Spain.

The junction had 11 bases not matched to a gene; V was cut back by 1 base and J by 5 bases. CDR1 and CDR2 from the germline V gene are SGHTA and FQGNSA. The CDR3 contains 17 residues. Per the original data handling: Reference gene primer amplification in the assay estimated nucleated cell counts. Some clones are missing from TCRdb's copy, which holds only in-frame ones; the method was immunoSEQ multiplex PCR. V, J and clone size are taken as reported in that table, and D and trimming were inferred from the DNA itself. The repertoire holds 150,000 to 200,000 clones, with 80% to 85% as singletons. The origin of this receptor is a woman younger than 45 with acute or convalescent COVID-19. Sequenced sample: peripheral blood. The V gene is TRBV7-2, the J gene TRBJ2-1, with 7 bases fitting TRBD2. The CDR3 DNA reads TGTGCCAGCAGCTTAGGTCTGTGGGGGGGTGAACACAATGAGCAGTTCTTC. Its translation is CASSLGLWGGEHNEQFF.